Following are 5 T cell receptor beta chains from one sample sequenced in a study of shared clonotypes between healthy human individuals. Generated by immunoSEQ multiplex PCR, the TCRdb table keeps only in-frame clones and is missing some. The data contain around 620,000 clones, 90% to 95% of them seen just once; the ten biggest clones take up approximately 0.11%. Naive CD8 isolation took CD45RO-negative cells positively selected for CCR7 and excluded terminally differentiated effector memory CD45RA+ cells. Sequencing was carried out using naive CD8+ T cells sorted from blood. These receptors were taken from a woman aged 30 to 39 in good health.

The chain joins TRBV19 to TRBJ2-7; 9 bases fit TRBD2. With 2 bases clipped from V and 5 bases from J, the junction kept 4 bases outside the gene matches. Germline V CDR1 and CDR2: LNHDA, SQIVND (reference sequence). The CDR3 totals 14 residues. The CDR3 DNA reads TGTGCCAGTAGTATACTAGCGGGACGGGACGAGCAGTACTTC. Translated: CASSILAGRDEQYF.

The CDR3 sequence is CASSDSGTPDNEQFF. Here the CDR3 DNA reads TGTGCCAGCAGCGATAGCGGGACCCCTGACAATGAGCAGTTCTTC. The chain links TRBV13 to TRBJ2-1; 8 bases fit TRBD2. Looked up from germline, CDR1 is PRHDT and CDR2 is FYEKMQ (reference sequence). The CDR3 totals 15 residues. V lost 5 bases, J lost 5 bases, and 8 bases stayed unmatched.

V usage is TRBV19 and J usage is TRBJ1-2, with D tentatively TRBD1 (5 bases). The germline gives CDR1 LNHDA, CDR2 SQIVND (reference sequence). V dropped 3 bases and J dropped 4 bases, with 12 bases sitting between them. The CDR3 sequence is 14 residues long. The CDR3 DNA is TGTGCCAGTAGTATGGGCCGGGGGAGCTATGGCTACACCTTC. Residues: CASSMGRGSYGYTF.

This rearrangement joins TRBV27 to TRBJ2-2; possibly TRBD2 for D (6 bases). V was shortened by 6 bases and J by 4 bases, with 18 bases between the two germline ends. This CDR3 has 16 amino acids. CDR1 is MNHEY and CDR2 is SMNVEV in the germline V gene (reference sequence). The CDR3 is CASSTKRLVSTGELFF. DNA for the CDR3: TGTGCCAGCAGCACAAAAAGACTAGTGAGCACCGGGGAGCTGTTTTTT.

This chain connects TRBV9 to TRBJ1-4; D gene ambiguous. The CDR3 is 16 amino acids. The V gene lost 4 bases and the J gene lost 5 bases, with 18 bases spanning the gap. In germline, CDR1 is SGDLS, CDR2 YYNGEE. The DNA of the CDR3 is TGTGCCAGCAGCTCACGGACGGGCAGCGCAAATGAAAAACTGTTTTTT. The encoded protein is CASSSRTGSANEKLFF.